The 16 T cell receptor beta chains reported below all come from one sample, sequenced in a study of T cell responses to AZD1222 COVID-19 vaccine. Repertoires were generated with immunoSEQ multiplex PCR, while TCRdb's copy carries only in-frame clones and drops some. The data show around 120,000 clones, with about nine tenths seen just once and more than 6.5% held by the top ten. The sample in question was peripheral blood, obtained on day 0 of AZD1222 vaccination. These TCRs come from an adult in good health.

CDR3 amino acids: CASRGRETQYF. CDR3 coding DNA: TGTGCCAGCAGAGGCAGGGAGACCCAGTACTTC. The chain joins TRBV12-3 or TRBV12-4 to TRBJ2-5; no clear D. With 6 bases removed from V and 5 bases from J, the gap between germline ends came to 7 bases. The CDR3 consists of 11 residues.

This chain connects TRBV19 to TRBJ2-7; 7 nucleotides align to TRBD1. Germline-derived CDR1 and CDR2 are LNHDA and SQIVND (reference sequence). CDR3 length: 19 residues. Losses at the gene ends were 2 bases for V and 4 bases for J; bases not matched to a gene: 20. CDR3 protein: CASSIYGYRGPRQGYEQYF. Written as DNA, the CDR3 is TGTGCCAGTAGTATATATGGGTACAGGGGACCGCGGCAGGGATACGAGCAGTACTTC.

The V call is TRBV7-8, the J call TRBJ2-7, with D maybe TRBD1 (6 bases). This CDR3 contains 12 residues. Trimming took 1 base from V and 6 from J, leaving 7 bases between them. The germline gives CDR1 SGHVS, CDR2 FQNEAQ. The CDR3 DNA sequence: TGTGCCAGCAGCTTAGGCAGGGGCGAGCAGTACTTC. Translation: CASSLGRGEQYF.

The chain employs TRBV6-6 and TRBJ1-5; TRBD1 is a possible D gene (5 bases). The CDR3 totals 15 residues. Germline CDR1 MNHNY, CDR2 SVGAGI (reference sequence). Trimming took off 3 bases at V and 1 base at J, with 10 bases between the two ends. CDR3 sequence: CASSYGAQSNQPQHF. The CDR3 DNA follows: TGTGCCAGCAGTTATGGGGCTCAAAGCAATCAGCCCCAGCATTTT.

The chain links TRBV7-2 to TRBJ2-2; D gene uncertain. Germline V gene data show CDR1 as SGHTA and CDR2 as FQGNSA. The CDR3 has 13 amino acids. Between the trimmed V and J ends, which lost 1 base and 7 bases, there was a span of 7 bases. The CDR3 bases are TGTGCCAGCAGCTTAGTTTGGAGCGGGGAGCTGTTTTTT. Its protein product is CASSLVWSGELFF.

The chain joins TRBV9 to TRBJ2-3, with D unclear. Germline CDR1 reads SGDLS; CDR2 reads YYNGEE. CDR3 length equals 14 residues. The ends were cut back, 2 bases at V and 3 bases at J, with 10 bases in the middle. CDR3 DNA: TGTGCCAGCAGCGTCGGATTGGCAACAGATACGCAGTATTTT. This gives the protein CASSVGLATDTQYF.

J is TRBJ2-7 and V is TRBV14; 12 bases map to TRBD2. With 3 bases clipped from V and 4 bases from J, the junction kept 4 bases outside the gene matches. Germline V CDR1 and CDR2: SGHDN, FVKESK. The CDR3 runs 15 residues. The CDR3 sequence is CASSHRTSGKYEQYF. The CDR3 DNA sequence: TGTGCCAGCAGCCATCGGACTAGCGGGAAGTACGAGCAGTACTTC.

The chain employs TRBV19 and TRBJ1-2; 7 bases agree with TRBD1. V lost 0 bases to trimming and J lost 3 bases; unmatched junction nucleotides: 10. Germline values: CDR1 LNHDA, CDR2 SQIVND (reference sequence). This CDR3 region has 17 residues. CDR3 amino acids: CASSIDSAVRGDYGYTF. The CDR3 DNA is TGTGCCAGTAGTATAGATTCGGCAGTCAGGGGGGACTATGGCTACACCTTC.

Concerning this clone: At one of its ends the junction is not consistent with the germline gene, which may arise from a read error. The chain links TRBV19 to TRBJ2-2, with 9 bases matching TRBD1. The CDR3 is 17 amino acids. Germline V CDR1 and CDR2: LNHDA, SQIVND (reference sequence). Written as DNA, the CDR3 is TGTGCCAGTAGTATAGGGGGGACAGGGTGGAACGCCGGGGAGCTGTTTTTT. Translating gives CASSIGGTGWNAGELFF.

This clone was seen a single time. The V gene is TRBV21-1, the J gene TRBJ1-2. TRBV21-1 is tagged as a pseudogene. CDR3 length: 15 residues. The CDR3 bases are TGTGCCAGCAGCCCCCCCGGGGGCGGATACTATGGCTACACCTTC. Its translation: CASSPPGGGYYGYTF.

The CDR3 protein is CASSSHTDSYNEQFF. CDR3 coding DNA: TGTGCCAGCAGTTCCCACACAGACTCCTACAATGAGCAGTTCTTC. V and J are TRBV6-6 and TRBJ2-1, with no clear D. The germline V and J ends were trimmed by 4 bases and 0 bases, with 10 bases remaining between them. CDR1 is MNHNY and CDR2 is SVGAGI in the germline V gene (reference sequence). CDR3 size: 15 residues.

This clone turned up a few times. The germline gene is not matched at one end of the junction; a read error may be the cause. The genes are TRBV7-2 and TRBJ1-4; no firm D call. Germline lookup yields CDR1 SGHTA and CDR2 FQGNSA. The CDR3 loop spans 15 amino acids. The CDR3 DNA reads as TGTGCCAGCAGCTTAAGGGTCAGCCCTAATGAAAAAAGGGTTTTT. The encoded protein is CASSLRVSPNEKRVF.

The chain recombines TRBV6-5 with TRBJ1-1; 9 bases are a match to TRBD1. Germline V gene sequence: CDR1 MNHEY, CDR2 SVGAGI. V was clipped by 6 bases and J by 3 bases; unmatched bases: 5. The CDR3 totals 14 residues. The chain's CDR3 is CASRAGQGYTEAFF. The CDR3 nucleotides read TGTGCCAGCAGGGCGGGACAGGGATACACTGAAGCTTTCTTT.

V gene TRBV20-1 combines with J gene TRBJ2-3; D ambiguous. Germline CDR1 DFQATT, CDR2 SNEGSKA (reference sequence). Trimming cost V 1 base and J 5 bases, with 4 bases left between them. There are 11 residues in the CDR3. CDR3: CSARGVDTQYF. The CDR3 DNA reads TGCAGTGCTAGAGGGGTAGATACGCAGTATTTT.

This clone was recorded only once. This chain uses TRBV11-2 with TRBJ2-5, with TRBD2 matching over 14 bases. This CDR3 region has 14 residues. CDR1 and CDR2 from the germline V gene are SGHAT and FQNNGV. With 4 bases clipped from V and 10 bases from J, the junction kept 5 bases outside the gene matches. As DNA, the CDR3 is TGTGCCAGCAGCTCTGGGACTAGCGGGAGTGGCCAGTACTTC. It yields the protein CASSSGTSGSGQYF. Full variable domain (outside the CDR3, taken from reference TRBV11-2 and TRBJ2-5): EAGVAQSPRYKIIEKRQSVAFWCNPISGHATLYWYQQILGQGPKLLIQFQNNGVVDDSQLPKDRFSAERLKGVDSTLKIQPAKLEDSAVYLCASSSGTSGSGQYFGPGTRLLVL.

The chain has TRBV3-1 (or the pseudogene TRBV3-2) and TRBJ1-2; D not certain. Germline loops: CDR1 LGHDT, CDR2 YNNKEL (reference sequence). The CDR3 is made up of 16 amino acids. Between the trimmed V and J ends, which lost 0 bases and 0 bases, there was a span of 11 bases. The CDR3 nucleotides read TGTGCCAGCAGCCAAGATAGGTGGTCGTCTAACTATGGCTACACCTTC. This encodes CASSQDRWSSNYGYTF.